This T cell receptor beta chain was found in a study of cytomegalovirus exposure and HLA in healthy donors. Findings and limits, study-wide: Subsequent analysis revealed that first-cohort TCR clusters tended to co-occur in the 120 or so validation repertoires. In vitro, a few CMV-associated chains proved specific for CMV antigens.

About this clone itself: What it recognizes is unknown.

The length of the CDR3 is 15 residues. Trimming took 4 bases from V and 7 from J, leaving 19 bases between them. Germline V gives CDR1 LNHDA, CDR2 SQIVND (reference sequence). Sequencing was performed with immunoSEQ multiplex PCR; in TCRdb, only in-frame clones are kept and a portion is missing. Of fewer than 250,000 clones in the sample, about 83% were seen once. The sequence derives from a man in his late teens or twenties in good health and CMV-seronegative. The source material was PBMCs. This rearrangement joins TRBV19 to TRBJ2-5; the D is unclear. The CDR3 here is CASSTTSLGFGTQYF. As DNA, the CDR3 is TGTGCCAGTAGTACCACCTCCCTAGGATTCGGGACCCAGTACTTC.